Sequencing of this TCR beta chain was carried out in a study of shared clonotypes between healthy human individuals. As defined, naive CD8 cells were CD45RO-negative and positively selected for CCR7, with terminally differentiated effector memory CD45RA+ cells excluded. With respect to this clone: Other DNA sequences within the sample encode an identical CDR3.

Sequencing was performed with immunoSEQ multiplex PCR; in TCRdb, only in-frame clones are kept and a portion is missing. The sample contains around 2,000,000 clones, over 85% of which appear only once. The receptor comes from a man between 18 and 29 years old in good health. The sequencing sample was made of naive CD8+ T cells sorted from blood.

As DNA, the CDR3 is TGTGCCAGCAGCCCCCTGGGAAGCTCCTACAATGAGCAGTTCTTC. Translating gives CASSPLGSSYNEQFF. This chain connects TRBV7-9 to TRBJ2-1; D not resolved. This CDR3 has 15 residues. In germline, CDR1 is SEHNR, CDR2 FQNEAQ (reference sequence). Trimming left V 5 bases short and J 0 bases short, with 11 bases between.